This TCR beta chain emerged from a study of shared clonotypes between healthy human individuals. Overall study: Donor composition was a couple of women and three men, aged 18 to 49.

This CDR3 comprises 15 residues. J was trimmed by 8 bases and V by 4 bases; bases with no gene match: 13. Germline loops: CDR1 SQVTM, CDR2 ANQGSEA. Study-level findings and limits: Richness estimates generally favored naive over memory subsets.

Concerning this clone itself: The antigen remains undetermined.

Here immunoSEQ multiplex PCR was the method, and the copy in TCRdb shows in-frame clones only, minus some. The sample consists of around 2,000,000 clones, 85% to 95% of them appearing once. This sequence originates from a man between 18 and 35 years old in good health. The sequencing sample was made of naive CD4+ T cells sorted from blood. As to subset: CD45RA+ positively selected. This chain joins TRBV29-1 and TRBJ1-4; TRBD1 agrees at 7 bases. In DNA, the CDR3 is TGCAGCGTTGCTGGGACAGAGTCATCCGTGGAAAAACTGTTTTTT. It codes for CSVAGTESSVEKLFF.